This T cell receptor beta chain was documented in a study of human T cells and chemical hapten exposure. TCRdb fed the RACE reads into MiXCR, producing one record per CDR3 protein. The sample yields about 70,000 distinct CDR3 sequences, about 9% seen once. Overall study findings and caveats: Expanded TCR sets contained significantly more large CDR3 similarity clusters than controls. Having alopecia, the donors may differ immunologically from healthy people.

The time point here: patch test 2, 6 weeks after DPC sensitization. Documented treatment: therapeutic diphenylcyclopropenone sensitization with weekly scalp DPC. The study enrolled 18 to 70-year-old alopecia patients suitable for DPC. The study extracted total RNA from unfractionated whole blood. This CDR3 region has 13 residues. The germline V gene encodes CDR1 SQVTM and CDR2 ANQGSEA. With 4 bases removed from V and 1 base from J, the gap between germline ends came to 11 bases. This clonotype has at least ten counts. Its antigen is still unknown. This specimen consisted of whole blood, obtained in connection with sensitization to the hapten diphenylcyclopropenone (DPC). The chain carries TRBV29-1 and TRBJ2-7; maybe TRBD2 (6 bases). This receptor was taken from a woman aged 45-60 years with alopecia areata. Some clones in this sample may be carry-over from other donors' samples. CDR3 coding DNA: TGCAGCGTTGGGGGGGAGTATTCCTACGAGCAGTACTTC. Its translation: CSVGGEYSYEQYF.